The rows below give T cell receptor beta chains drawn from one sample of a study of blood T cell repertoires in COVID-19. The method was immunoSEQ multiplex PCR; TCRdb's version includes in-frame clones alone and lacks a portion of them. The sample contains about 200,000 clones, about 88% of which appear only once. The material sequenced was peripheral blood. The receptors stem from a woman aged 40 to 50 who had recovered from COVID-19. Both conserved end residues are part of each CDR3. D genes are given only for firm matches. A clone size is listed for some rows: how often the clone was seen (once, few, many), or a class if it is expanded.

length	V	size	J	D	CDR3	DNA
14	TRBV16	-	TRBJ1-2	-	CASSQQGLDYGYTF	TGTGCCAGCAGCCAACAGGGTCTCGACTATGGCTACACCTTC
15	TRBV6-6	-	TRBJ1-5	TRBD1	CASTAEGQGNQPQHF	TGTGCCAGCACCGCAGAGGGACAGGGCAATCAGCCCCAGCATTTT
14	TRBV3-1/TRBV3-2	-	TRBJ2-7	TRBD2	CASSRGTSSYEQYF	TGTGCCAGCAGCCGAGGGACTAGCAGCTACGAGCAGTACTTC
14	TRBV5-1	few	TRBJ2-3	-	CASSEQGLTDTQYF	TGCGCCAGCAGCGAACAGGGTCTCACAGATACGCAGTATTTT
13	TRBV27	-	TRBJ2-3	-	CASSFELRGTQYF	TGTGCCAGCAGTTTTGAGCTTAGGGGTACGCAGTATTTT
15	TRBV4-3	-	TRBJ2-7	TRBD2	CASSQEPGLAYEQYF	TGCGCCAGCAGCCAAGAGCCGGGACTAGCCTACGAGCAGTACTTC
17	TRBV27	-	TRBJ2-1	TRBD2	CASSSLFREGRNNEQFF	TGTGCCAGCAGTTCCCTTTTCCGGGAGGGGCGGAACAATGAGCAGTTCTTC
17	TRBV24-1	-	TRBJ2-2	TRBD2	CATSDKTSGSPTGELFF	TGTGCCACCAGTGATAAAACTAGCGGGAGCCCCACCGGGGAGCTGTTTTTT
14	TRBV19	-	TRBJ1-2	TRBD1	CASSLRTGGYGYTF	TGTGCCAGTAGTCTTCGGACAGGGGGTTATGGCTACACCTTC
16	TRBV10-3	-	TRBJ2-7	TRBD2	CAISVGAGSSSDEQYF	TGTGCCATCAGTGTAGGAGCGGGGTCCTCTTCCGACGAGCAGTACTTC
13	TRBV27	-	TRBJ2-7	-	CASRGGAVYEQYF	TGTGCCAGCAGGGGCGGGGCCGTCTACGAGCAGTACTTC
15	TRBV19	once	TRBJ1-5	-	CASSTLTGLRQPQHF	TGTGCCAGTAGTACGTTAACAGGGCTTCGCCAGCCCCAGCATTTT
17	TRBV7-9	-	TRBJ2-7	-	CASSGRDHHERSYEQYF	TGTGCCAGCAGCGGGCGGGACCACCACGAAAGGAGCTACGAGCAGTACTTC